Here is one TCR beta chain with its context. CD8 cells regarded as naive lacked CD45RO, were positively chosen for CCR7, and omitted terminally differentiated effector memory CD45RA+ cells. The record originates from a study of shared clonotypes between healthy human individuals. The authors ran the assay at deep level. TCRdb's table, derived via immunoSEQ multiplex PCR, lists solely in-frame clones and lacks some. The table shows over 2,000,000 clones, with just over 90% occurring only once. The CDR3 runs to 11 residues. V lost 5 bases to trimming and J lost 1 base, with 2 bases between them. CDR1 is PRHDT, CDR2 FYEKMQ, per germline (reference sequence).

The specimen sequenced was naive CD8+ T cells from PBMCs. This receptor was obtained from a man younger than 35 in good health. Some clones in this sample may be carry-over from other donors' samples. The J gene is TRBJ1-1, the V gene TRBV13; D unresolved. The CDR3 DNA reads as TGTGCCAGCAGCAAGAACACTGAAGCTTTCTTT. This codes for CASSKNTEAFF.